This TCR beta chain was sequenced for a study of T cells in Graves' hyperthyroidism and ophthalmopathy. Study information: Peripheral blood samples were taken at initial diagnosis, prior to any treatment.

Amplification yielded TCR beta CDR3 regions, with RNA transcripts as the source. HTBI primers were the set used in a first-round RT-PCR of the TCR CDR3. MiXCR, run by TCRdb on the multiplex PCR reads, gives a single entry per CDR3 protein. The data show approximately 710,000 distinct CDR3 sequences, 17% seen once. This CDR3 comprises 15 residues. V gave up 0 bases and J gave up 7 bases, with 13 bases separating them. Germline V gene data show CDR1 as LGHDT and CDR2 as YNNKEL (reference sequence). Stability of Graves' hyperthyroidism was defined as absent ophthalmopathy progression within 18 months. Patients having uncontrolled infection, another autoimmune disease, pregnancy or lactation were not included. Using around 10 ml of fresh peripheral blood, PBMCs were prepared.

Material for sequencing was blood. The sequence derives from a man in his fifties or sixties with Graves' hyperthyroidism. The V call is TRBV3-1, the J call TRBJ1-5, with D unclear. CDR3 nucleotides: TGTGCCAGCAGCCAAGATTTTCTGCTGGGACAGCCCCAGCATTTT. It translates to CASSQDFLLGQPQHF.